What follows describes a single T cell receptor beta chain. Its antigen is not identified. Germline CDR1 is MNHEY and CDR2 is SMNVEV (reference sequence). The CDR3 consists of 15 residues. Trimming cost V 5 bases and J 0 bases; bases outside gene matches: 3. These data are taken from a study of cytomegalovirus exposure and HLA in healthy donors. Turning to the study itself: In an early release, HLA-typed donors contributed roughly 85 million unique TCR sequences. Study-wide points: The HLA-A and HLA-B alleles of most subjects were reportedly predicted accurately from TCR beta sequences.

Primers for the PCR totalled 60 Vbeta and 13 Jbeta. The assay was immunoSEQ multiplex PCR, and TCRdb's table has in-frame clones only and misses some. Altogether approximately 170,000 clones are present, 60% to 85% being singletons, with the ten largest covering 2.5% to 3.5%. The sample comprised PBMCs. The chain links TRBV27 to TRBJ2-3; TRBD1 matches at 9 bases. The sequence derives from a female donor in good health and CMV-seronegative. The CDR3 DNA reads TGTGCCAGCAGTCTACAGGGGGCGAGCACAGATACGCAGTATTTT. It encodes CASSLQGASTDTQYF.